This T cell receptor (beta chain) emerged from a study of cytomegalovirus exposure and HLA in healthy donors. The study, taken as a whole, reports: Excluded: some indistinguishable V segments such as TRBV6-2 and TRBV6-3.

Between the trimmed V and J ends, which lost 0 bases and 7 bases, there was a span of 11 bases. The CDR3 length is 14 residues. CDR1 SGHRS and CDR2 YFSETQ come from the germline V gene. With regard to this clone: Its antigen is not identified.

PCR primers comprised 60 Vbeta and 13 Jbeta primers. Produced via immunoSEQ multiplex PCR; TCRdb's table is partial and in-frame only. The sample gives 120,000 to 150,000 clones, roughly 80% of which show up once; 2.9% is in the top ten. The rearrangement uses TRBV5-1 and TRBJ2-1; a possible D gene is TRBD1 (7 bases). The material sequenced was PBMCs. This TCR came from a woman aged 25 to 39 in good health and CMV-seronegative. The CDR3 nucleotides are TGCGCCAGCAGCTTGGAGGGGGCGGGGAATGAGCAGTTCTTC. Its translation is CASSLEGAGNEQFF.